The entry below describes one TCR beta chain. What antigen it recognizes has not been identified. The data were obtained in a study of cytomegalovirus exposure and HLA in healthy donors (TCRdb year 2017). Background on the whole study: An earlier analysis of 587 of the donors reported 250 to 350 Gb of sequence data and some 120 million unique TCR beta sequences from about 179 million T cells. An early release covering more than 500 HLA-typed donors comprised 250 to 350 gigabases of sequencing data and approximately 85 million unique TCR sequences. The genetic ancestry cluster associated with self-reported Caucasian donors included roughly 84% of the 398 genotyped donors. The aim of the study was to test whether cataloging public T cell receptors could identify signatures of past pathogen exposure. The study used immunosequencing to profile the T cell repertoires of several hundred subjects and linked those repertoires to cytomegalovirus serostatus. In addition to the first cohort of hundreds of subjects, a separate validation cohort of about 120 different subjects was used. To predict cytomegalovirus infection status, the study combined high-throughput TCR immunosequencing, statistical association of individual TCRs with disease status, and machine learning. A later analysis re-examined previously published TCR beta repertoires from more than 550 donors and added high-resolution HLA genotyping to investigate patterns of TCR occurrence. Rather than using new phenotypic data, the later analysis identified candidate immune exposures from TCR beta sequences and from how often those sequences occurred across donors. An earlier analysis of 587 of the donors applied high-throughput TCR beta sequencing to assess whether each TCR beta V gene segment acted as functional or pseudogenic. Donor age, sex, ethnicity and CMV serostatus were collected together with the repertoire data. A later genetic analysis used genome-wide SNP genotypes for about three fifths of the 666 donors, treating that subset as a discovery cohort. Every discovery cohort repertoire had been produced on one sequencing platform. Class I and class II HLA loci were covered by the typing at four-digit resolution. The number of typed donors differed by locus: about 629-630 for A, B, C, DRB1 and DQB1; some 500 for DQA1; some 590 for DPA1; and around 470 for DPB1. Five DR-DQ haplotypes were treated as single units for association and clustering because of strong linkage in the cohort. On average, roughly 200,000 unique TCR beta nucleotide sequences were sequenced per donor among about 400 genotyped donors of the cohort, with approximately 18% of those sequences being non-productive. The paper's findings and limits, for the study overall: In an earlier analysis of a few hundred of the donors, most TCR beta V segments were observed in productive rearrangements about 87% or about 30% of the time, broadly matching IMGT annotations. Three of the identified cytomegalovirus-associated TCR beta chains were confirmed in vitro to be specific for cytomegalovirus antigens. A total of 150 or so TCR beta chains were listed by the study as associated with cytomegalovirus. According to a later analysis, most CMV-associated TCR beta chains appeared to be HLA-restricted, and the HLA associations seemed to be driven largely by CMV exposure. In a later analysis, the rate of TCR association differed among HLA loci, with DRB1 alleles having the most associated TCRs and HLA-C alleles having the fewest. Approximately 18 rarely observed V segments, including chromosome 9 orphons, were excluded from the earlier analysis of approximately 500 of the donors because counts were too low. In a later analysis, about 16,000 TCR beta sequences were associated with specific HLA alleles at a false discovery rate of 0.05. A group of highly shared sequence variants was considered likely to be a technical artifact of the sequencing pipeline. A later genetic analysis reported fewer N-insertions in productive TCRs among donors in an Asian-associated ancestry cluster than the roughly 650-donor mean. A further reported finding was that TCR beta sequences accurately predicted the HLA-A and HLA-B alleles for most subjects in the first cohort. The classifier was reported to diagnose cytomegalovirus status with high specificity and sensitivity in both the original cohort and the validation cohort. Roughly uniform sequencing depth across donors was assumed in presence/absence analyses, although this assumption may not hold. The only immune exposure information available for the cohort was CMV serostatus. Compared with equally common non-associated chains, HLA-associated TCR beta chains in a later analysis were more clonally expanded and had lower generation probabilities. Strong co-occurrence of HLA alleles, especially DR and DQ, made assigning TCR associations to individual alleles difficult. The cohort was sequenced for TCR beta chains only, and without alpha or paired-chain data the features that could be detected were limited. It was suggested by the authors that the approach could potentially be generalized to other disease states and immunological phenotypes. Because some donors lacked HLA typing at each locus, the association tests relied only on the typed subset. A later analysis reported that several top co-occurrence clusters appeared linked to parvovirus B19, influenza, CMV and Epstein-Barr virus. The 87-base-pair reads could not distinguish some IMGT-functional V segments, including TRBV6-2 and TRBV6-3, so those segments were excluded. Most TCR sequences were seen in very few donors, while some public TCRs were found in many individuals. V-gene and J-gene trimming of TCR beta chains was associated with a missense DCLRE1C variant in a later genetic analysis, and the association was replicated in an independent cohort. Linkage disequilibrium might explain the correlated functional status among segregating V segments, but an unknown experimental factor could not be excluded.

The cohort comprised fewer than 750 healthy bone marrow donors. At the time of sampling, all cohort members were nominally healthy, though unrecorded immune exposures were likely present. The donor was CMV seronegative and was included in the group of a few hundred seronegative cohort members. Each donor provided a peripheral blood sample, and peripheral blood mononuclear cells were used for TCR beta sequencing. The Qiagen DNeasy Blood Extraction Kit was used to extract genomic DNA from the blood cell samples. From V the trimming removes 3 bases and from J it removes 6 bases, while the gene matches leave 4 bases of the junction unaccounted for. Reading from cysteine to phenylalanine, the CDR3 counts 15 amino acids. The sequence is cut down to CDR3 DNA, 45 bases in frame from base 1. Reading the germline V gene (reference sequence) gives CDR1 MNHEY and CDR2 SMNVEV. Library prep was done by the immunoSEQ multiplex PCR assay. The multiplex PCR relied on a mix of 60 forward primers for TCR Vbeta segments and 13 reverse primers for TCR Jbeta segments. The CDR3 region of rearranged TCR beta genes was amplified from genomic DNA with a multiplex PCR assay. Amplified TCR beta libraries were sequenced as 87-base-pair reads on the Illumina HiSeq System. The published analysis was carried out like this. Across the 670 or so repertoires, a later analysis counted roughly 84 million unique TCR beta chains, some 11 million of which were shared by at least two donors. To remove PCR and sequencing errors, raw reads were error-corrected and collapsed into unique sequences using a nearest-neighbor algorithm that merged closely related sequences. Alignment of CDR3 sequences to IMGT reference sequences was used to assign V, D and J gene segments. For a sequence to be retained, at least a six-nucleotide match to both a V gene segment and a J gene segment was required. A rearrangement was called productive if the CDR3 had no stop codons and remained in frame with V and J, and every other rearrangement was called non-productive. CDR3 was defined according to IMGT convention as the region running from the second conserved V-encoded cysteine to the conserved J-encoded phenylalanine. Sequences without an unambiguous match to a single V gene segment were excluded from the earlier analysis of 450 to 750 of the donors. An earlier analysis of over 450 of the donors classified V segments as functional when productive rearrangements were above 56.7% and as segregating when the standard deviation between donors was above 5%. A statistical classification framework was built to diagnose cytomegalovirus status from the catalog of TCR beta chain sequences. In a later analysis, TCR nucleotide sequences were compared against IMGT/GENE-DB human TR gene sequences so that V and J genes could be assigned. Using the TCRdist pipeline, a later analysis assigned CDR3 sequences along with most-parsimonious VDJ recombination scenarios. In a later analysis, each TCR beta chain was defined by its CDR3 amino acid sequence together with its V-gene family, and reads lacking a unique V-gene family were excluded. To address suspected cross-contamination and a sequencing artifact, a later analysis removed a few hundred highly shared, low-generation-probability nucleotide sequences. In a later analysis, a clonal expansion index for each public chain was calculated from normalized within-repertoire ranks of inferred template counts. In a later analysis, generation probabilities were computed with a VDJ recombination model fitted to out-of-frame rearrangements, and the resulting probabilities were checked against IGoR. In a later analysis, hypergeometric tests were used to score TCR-TCR, TCR-HLA and TCR-CMV co-occurrence, with a repertoire-size bias correction applied to TCR pairs. In a later analysis, false discovery rates were estimated by permuting HLA or CMV assignments 20 times. In a later analysis, co-occurring TCRs were grouped with DBSCAN, and TCRdist sequence similarity was added when clustering was performed within HLA-allele-positive subsets. For co-occurrence clustering, repertoires with fewer than 30,000 or more than 120,000 public chains were excluded, along with five or six repertoires with anomalous nucleotide sharing. TCRdb limited this immuneACCESS table to in-frame rearrangements with V and J called. A share of clones is missing; checked studies link under half to unresolved V genes, and the rest is unexplained. From that table come the V and J calls and clone size; the DNA was used to work out D and trimming. The sample's records list about 160,000 clones. Jointly, the top ten make up roughly 1.3% of the sample.

This clonotype originated in a woman in her sixties in good health and CMV-seronegative. The sequencing input was PBMCs. The rearranged chain carries TRBV27 and TRBJ2-3; 12 bases in the middle match TRBD2. The nucleotide sequence is given as TGTGCCAGCAGTTTCCTAGCGGGAGGGCCGGATACGCAGTATTTT. This gives the protein CASSFLAGGPDTQYF.